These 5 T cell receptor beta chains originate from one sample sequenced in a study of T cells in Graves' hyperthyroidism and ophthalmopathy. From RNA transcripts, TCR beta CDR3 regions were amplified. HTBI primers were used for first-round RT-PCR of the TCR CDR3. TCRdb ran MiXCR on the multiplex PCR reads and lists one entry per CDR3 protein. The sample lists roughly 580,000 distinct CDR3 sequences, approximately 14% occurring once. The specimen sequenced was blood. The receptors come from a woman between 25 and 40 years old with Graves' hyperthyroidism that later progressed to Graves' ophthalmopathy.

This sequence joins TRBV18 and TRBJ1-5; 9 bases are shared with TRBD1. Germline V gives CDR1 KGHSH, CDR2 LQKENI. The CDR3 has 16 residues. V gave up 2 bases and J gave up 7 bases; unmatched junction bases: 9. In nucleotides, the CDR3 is TGTGCCAGCTCACCAGGGACAGGGACGTTATTACAGCCCCAGCATTTT. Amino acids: CASSPGTGTLLQPQHF.

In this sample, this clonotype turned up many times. For the CDR3, the DNA is TGTGCCAGCAGCTTCGAAAAATTAGGAGCTTTCTTT. Translation: CASSFEKLGAFF. The chain carries TRBV13 and TRBJ1-1; D is unresolved. The CDR3 extends over 12 amino acids. In germline, CDR1 is PRHDT, CDR2 FYEKMQ (reference sequence). Trimming took off 3 bases at V and 10 bases at J, with 12 bases between the two ends.

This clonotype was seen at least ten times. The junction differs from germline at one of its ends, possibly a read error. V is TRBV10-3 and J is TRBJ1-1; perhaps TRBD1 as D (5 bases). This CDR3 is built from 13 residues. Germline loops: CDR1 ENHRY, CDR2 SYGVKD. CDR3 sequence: CATSQGPNTEAFF. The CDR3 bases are TGTGCCACCAGTCAGGGCCCGAACACTGAAGCTTTCTTT.

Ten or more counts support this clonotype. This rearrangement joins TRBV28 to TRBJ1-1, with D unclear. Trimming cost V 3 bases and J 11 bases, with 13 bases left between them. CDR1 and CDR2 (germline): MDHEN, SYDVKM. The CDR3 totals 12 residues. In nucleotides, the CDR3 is TGTGCCAGCAGTTTTTTGTCGATGGGGGCTTTCTTT. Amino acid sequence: CASSFLSMGAFF.

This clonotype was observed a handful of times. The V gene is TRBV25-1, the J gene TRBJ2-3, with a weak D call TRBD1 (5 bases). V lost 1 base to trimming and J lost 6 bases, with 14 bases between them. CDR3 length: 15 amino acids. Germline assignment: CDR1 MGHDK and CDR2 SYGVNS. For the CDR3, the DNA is TGTGCCAGCAGTGAATTTGTGGGGCAAGCCGATACGCAGTATTTT. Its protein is CASSEFVGQADTQYF.